This TCR beta chain was retrieved from a study of prognosis after radiotherapy for stage I lung cancer. As for the study in general: Stage I non-small cell lung cancer patients were enrolled in Nanjing, China. This enrollment took place between 2018 and 2019.

The authors amplified TCR beta CDR3 from genomic DNA using two-round multiplex PCR. Gene-specific TRBV and TRBJ primers were used in PCR round one. TCRdb ran MiXCR on the multiplex PCR reads and lists one entry per CDR3 protein. The data hold more than 30,000 distinct CDR3 sequences, with around 40% observed a single time. Trimming took 4 bases from V and 3 from J, leaving 16 bases between them. The CDR3 consists of 15 residues. Germline values: CDR1 MGHRA, CDR2 YSYEKL. Findings and caveats of the study: Among expanded TCR clones, tumor specificity was not determined. Clone counts measured for unique TCRs fell after stereotactic body radiation therapy, median about 10,000 versus 6,900. Differential TRBV and TRBJ gene usage was reported between patients with metastases and patients without them.

This clonotype was counted many times. The antigen is undetermined. The sample was PBMCs, taken before or after stereotactic body radiation therapy (not recorded which). The V call is TRBV4-1, the J call TRBJ2-7, with D possibly TRBD1 on 6 matching bases. This TCR was recovered from a donor of 50 years or more with non-small cell lung cancer. The CDR3 DNA reads TGCGCCAGCAGCCCCAAGACAGGACAGAGCTACGAGCAGTACTTC. Protein sequence: CASSPKTGQSYEQYF.